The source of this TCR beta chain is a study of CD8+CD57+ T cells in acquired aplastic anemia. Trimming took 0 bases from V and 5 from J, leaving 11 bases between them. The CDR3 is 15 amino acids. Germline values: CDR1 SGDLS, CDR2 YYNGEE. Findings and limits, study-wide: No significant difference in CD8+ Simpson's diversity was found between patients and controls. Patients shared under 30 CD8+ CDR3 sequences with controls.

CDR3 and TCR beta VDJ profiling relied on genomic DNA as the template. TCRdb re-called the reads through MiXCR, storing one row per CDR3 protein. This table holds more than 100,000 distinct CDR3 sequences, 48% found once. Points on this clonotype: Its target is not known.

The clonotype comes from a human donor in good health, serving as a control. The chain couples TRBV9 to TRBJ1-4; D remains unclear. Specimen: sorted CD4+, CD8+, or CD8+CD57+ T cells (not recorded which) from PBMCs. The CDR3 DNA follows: TGTGCCAGCAGCGTAGAAGTAGGGAGGAATGAAAAACTGTTTTTT. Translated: CASSVEVGRNEKLFF.